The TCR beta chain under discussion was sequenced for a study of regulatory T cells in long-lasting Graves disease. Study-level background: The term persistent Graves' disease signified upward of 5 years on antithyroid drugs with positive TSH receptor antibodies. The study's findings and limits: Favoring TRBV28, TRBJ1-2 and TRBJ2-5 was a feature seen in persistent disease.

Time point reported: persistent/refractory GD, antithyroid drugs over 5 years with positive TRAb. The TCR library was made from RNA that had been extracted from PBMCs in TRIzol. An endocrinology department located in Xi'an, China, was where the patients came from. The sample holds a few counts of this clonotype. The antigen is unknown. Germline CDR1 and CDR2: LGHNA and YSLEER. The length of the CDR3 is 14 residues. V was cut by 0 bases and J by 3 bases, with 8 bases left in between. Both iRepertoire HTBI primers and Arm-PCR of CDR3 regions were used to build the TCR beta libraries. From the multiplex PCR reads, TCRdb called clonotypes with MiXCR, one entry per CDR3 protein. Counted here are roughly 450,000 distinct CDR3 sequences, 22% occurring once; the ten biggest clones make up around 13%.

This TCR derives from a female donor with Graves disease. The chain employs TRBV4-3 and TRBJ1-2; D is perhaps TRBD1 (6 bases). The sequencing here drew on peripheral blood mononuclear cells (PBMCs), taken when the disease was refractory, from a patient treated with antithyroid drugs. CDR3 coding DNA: TGCGCCAGCAGCCAAGAACAGGGATACTATGGCTACACCTTC. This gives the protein CASSQEQGYYGYTF.